The 31 T cell receptor beta chains given below trace back to one sample, sequenced in a study of patients and donors after allogeneic stem cell transplantation. TCRdb independently ran MiXCR on the RT-PCR reads; one entry per CDR3 protein. This table holds about 110,000 distinct CDR3 sequences, roughly 35% found once. The sample comprised blood, either unsorted or a sorted T cell fraction (not recorded which). All receptors derive from a human donor who was either an allogeneic HSCT recipient or a stem cell or donor lymphocyte infusion donor (not recorded which). It is not recorded whose cells these are; they may come from a transplant donor.

The genes are TRBV20-1 and TRBJ2-7; D uncertain. CDR3 length: 14 amino acids. Germline CDR1 reads DFQATT; CDR2 reads SNEGSKA (reference sequence). V was shortened by 0 bases and J by 0 bases, with 9 bases between the two germline ends. CDR3 loop: CSARDFRRSYEQYF. DNA of the CDR3: TGCAGTGCTAGAGATTTTAGGCGCTCCTACGAGCAGTACTTC.

The chain carries TRBV27 and TRBJ2-7; no clear D gene. Per germline, CDR1 MNHEY and CDR2 SMNVEV (reference sequence). Trimming pared 3 bases from V and 3 bases from J, leaving 12 bases between. There are 14 residues in the CDR3. CDR3 nucleotide sequence: TGTGCCAGCAGTTTGGCAGGTTGGAACTACGAGCAGTACTTC. This sequence encodes CASSLAGWNYEQYF.

This clonotype was observed at least ten times. This rearrangement joins TRBV29-1 to TRBJ1-1; TRBD1 might be the D (5 bases). The CDR3 spans 12 residues. Germline-derived CDR1 and CDR2 are SQVTM and ANQGSEA. V was pared by 7 bases and J by 5 bases, with 14 bases between. CDR3: CSARGPSTEAFF. DNA for the CDR3: TGCAGCGCACGGGGACCGTCGACTGAAGCTTTCTTT.

A word on this clonotype: A much larger clone is a single base away; this may be a read error. In this CDR3 the conserved last residue, phenylalanine or tryptophan, is missing, so a read error is likely. The V call is TRBV20-1, the J call TRBJ1-5, with D perhaps TRBD1 (6 bases). The germline gives CDR1 DFQATT, CDR2 SNEGSKA (reference sequence). V was clipped by 5 bases and J by 2 bases, with 7 bases between them. This CDR3 comprises 12 residues. DNA for the CDR3: TGCAGTGCTCGACAGGGCAATCAGCCCCAGCATTTG. The encoded protein is CSARQGNQPQHL.

The chain recombines TRBV5-1 with TRBJ1-6, with 7 bases identical to TRBD1. Germline V gene sequence: CDR1 SGHRS, CDR2 YFSETQ. After removal of 4 bases from V and 7 bases from J, the junction contained 5 bases not matched to a gene. This CDR3 contains 14 residues. CDR3: CASSAGTANSPLHF. CDR3 nucleotide sequence: TGCGCCAGCAGCGCCGGGACAGCCAATTCACCCCTCCACTTT.

This clonotype was seen more than once but under ten times. The chain combines TRBV28 with TRBJ1-5; perhaps TRBD1 as D (5 bases). CDR3 size: 14 residues. CDR1 MDHEN and CDR2 SYDVKM come from the germline V gene. Trimming cost V 7 bases and J 3 bases, with 13 bases left between them. CDR3 nucleotide sequence: TGTGCCAGCACCCCCGGGGGGGACAATCAGCCCCAGCATTTT. It specifies CASTPGGDNQPQHF. The variable domain in full, with the rest retrieved from reference TRBV28 and TRBJ1-5, is DVKVTQSSRYLVKRTGEKVFLECVQDMDHENMFWYRQDPGLGLRLIYFSYDVKMKEKGDIPEGYSVSREKKERFSLILESASTNQTSMYLCASTPGGDNQPQHFGDGTRLSIL.

The V and J genes are TRBV20-1 and TRBJ2-4; the D is unclear. There are 11 residues in the CDR3. Trimming shortened V by 3 bases and J by 6 bases, and 6 bases separated the two germline ends. The germline V gene encodes CDR1 DFQATT and CDR2 SNEGSKA (reference sequence). CDR3 amino acids: CSASLSNIQYF. Here the CDR3 DNA reads TGCAGTGCTAGTCTTTCAAACATTCAGTACTTC.

This sequence joins TRBV6-2 or TRBV6-3 and TRBJ1-1; no clear D gene. This CDR3 contains 13 residues. Trimming took off 2 bases at V and 5 bases at J, with 9 bases between the two ends. CDR1 and CDR2 from the germline V gene are MNHEY and SVGEGT. CDR3 coding DNA: TGTGCCAGCAGTTACAGGGCGGAGACTGAAGCTTTCTTT. Its protein is CASSYRAETEAFF.

The gene calls are TRBV10-3 and TRBJ2-7, with 11 bases lining up with TRBD1. Germline trimming cut 0 bases from V and 12 bases from J; bases unmatched to any gene: 10. Germline V gives CDR1 ENHRY, CDR2 SYGVKD. The CDR3 runs to 15 residues. In nucleotides, the CDR3 is TGTGCCATCAGTGAGTCGGACAGGGGGCCAAAGGATGCGTACTTC. This codes for CAISESDRGPKDAYF.

V usage is TRBV4-3 and J usage is TRBJ1-1, with D hard to call. Trimming shortened V by 4 bases and J by 1 base, and 13 bases separated the two germline ends. The germline CDR1 and CDR2 sequences are LGHNA and YSLEER. The CDR3 has 15 residues. As DNA, the CDR3 is TGCGCCAGCAGCCCCCACCCGACGGAGAACACTGAAGCTTTCTTT. Encoded protein: CASSPHPTENTEAFF.

This clonotype was found a few times. This rearrangement joins TRBV7-2 to TRBJ1-1; no firm D call. Trimming shortened V by 7 bases and J by 4 bases, and 19 bases separated the two germline ends. The CDR3 is 15 residues long. Germline lookup yields CDR1 SGHTA and CDR2 FQGNSA. This CDR3 is CASTLILQGITEAFF. As DNA, the CDR3 is TGTGCCAGCACACTCATCCTCCAAGGTATCACTGAAGCTTTCTTT.

This clonotype appeared a few times. J is TRBJ2-1 and V is TRBV2, with D possibly TRBD2 on 5 matching bases. The CDR3 extends over 12 amino acids. Germline CDR1 and CDR2: SNHLY and FYNNEI. V lost 2 bases to trimming and J lost 10 bases, with 9 bases between them. The chain's CDR3 is CASSEPGWEQFF. CDR3 nucleotide sequence: TGTGCCAGCAGTGAACCGGGGTGGGAGCAGTTCTTC.

The sample holds many counts of this clonotype. V and J are TRBV10-3 and TRBJ1-2; 9 nucleotides align to TRBD1. From germline, CDR1 is ENHRY and CDR2 SYGVKD. The V segment lost 5 bases and the J segment 3 bases; nucleotides outside the gene matches: 7. The CDR3 is made up of 15 amino acids. The CDR3 region has the DNA TGTGCCATCAGTCCATCGGACAGGGGAGACTATGGCTACACCTTC. This gives the protein CAISPSDRGDYGYTF.

This clonotype was seen more than once but under ten times. This sequence joins TRBV29-1 and TRBJ1-2, with a weak D call TRBD1 (5 bases). The V end lost 3 bases, the J end lost 2 bases, and 10 bases lay between the germline ends. The CDR3 is 13 residues long. Germline CDR1 reads SQVTM; CDR2 reads ANQGSEA. CDR3 region: CSVEKGENYGYTF. The DNA for the CDR3 is TGCAGCGTTGAGAAAGGGGAGAACTATGGCTACACCTTC.

The chain couples TRBV10-3 to TRBJ2-5; D is perhaps TRBD2 (6 bases). There are 16 residues in the CDR3. Germline-derived CDR1 and CDR2 are ENHRY and SYGVKD. Trimming cost V 5 bases and J 2 bases, with 18 bases left between them. The CDR3 here is CAISPRLVGTQETQYF. In DNA, the CDR3 is TGTGCCATCAGTCCGAGACTAGTAGGAACGCAAGAGACCCAGTACTTC.

There are a few counts of this clonotype. The chain combines TRBV7-2 with TRBJ1-5; 12 bases fit TRBD1. The ends lost 1 base at V and 7 bases at J; junction bases unmatched: 2. The CDR3 is 15 residues long. Germline values: CDR1 SGHTA, CDR2 FQGNSA. Written as DNA, the CDR3 is TGTGCCAGCAGCTTAGGGGACAGGGGGCTACAGCCCCAGCATTTT. Translated: CASSLGDRGLQPQHF.

The chain is built from TRBV27 and TRBJ2-2; D possibly corresponds to TRBD2 (6 bases). V was clipped by 3 bases and J by 2 bases, with 13 bases between them. Per germline, CDR1 MNHEY and CDR2 SMNVEV (reference sequence). This CDR3 contains 16 residues. Here the CDR3 DNA reads TGTGCCAGCAGTTTGTTTAGTAGCGGAAACACCGGGGAGCTGTTTTTT. As protein: CASSLFSSGNTGELFF.

V and J are TRBV20-1 and TRBJ1-1; 7 bases match TRBD1. The CDR3 sequence is 14 residues long. Germline V gene data show CDR1 as DFQATT and CDR2 as SNEGSKA (reference sequence). Germline trimming cut 1 base from V and 4 bases from J; bases unmatched to any gene: 6. CDR3 loop: CSARVGGKVTEAFF. For the CDR3, the DNA is TGCAGTGCTAGAGTAGGGGGCAAGGTCACTGAAGCTTTCTTT.

The V call is TRBV5-1, the J call TRBJ2-3; D unresolved. The CDR3 runs 14 residues. The V gene's germline CDR1 is SGHRS and CDR2 YFSETQ. V was cut by 3 bases and J by 0 bases, with 8 bases left in between. The CDR3 is CASSSATSTDTQYF. In DNA, the CDR3 is TGCGCCAGCAGCTCCGCCACTAGCACAGATACGCAGTATTTT. Full variable domain (remainder filled in from reference TRBV5-1 and TRBJ2-3): KAGVTQTPRYLIKTRGQQVTLSCSPISGHRSVSWYQQTPGQGLQFLFEYFSETQRNKGNFPGRFSGRQFSNSRSEMNVSTLELGDSALYLCASSSATSTDTQYFGPGTRLTVL.

The chain links TRBV29-1 to TRBJ1-2; D gene unclear. There are 11 residues in the CDR3. V lost 6 bases and J lost 7, with 12 bases in between. Germline CDR1 is SQVTM and CDR2 is ANQGSEA. This CDR3 is CSVQEGAGYTF. The CDR3 region has the DNA TGCAGCGTCCAAGAAGGAGCTGGCTACACCTTC.

The chain couples TRBV27 to TRBJ2-2, with TRBD1 as a possible D gene (7 bases). CDR1 MNHEY and CDR2 SMNVEV come from the germline V gene (reference sequence). This CDR3 spans 15 amino acids. V shed 5 bases and J shed 4 bases, with 14 bases lying between them. The DNA for the CDR3 is TGTGCCAGCAGTCTGCGGGACAGTGGCACCGGGGAGCTGTTTTTT. The encoded protein is CASSLRDSGTGELFF.

The J gene is TRBJ1-1, the V gene TRBV6-5, with D perhaps matching TRBD1 (5 bases). The germline V and J ends were trimmed by 4 bases and 4 bases, with 13 bases remaining between them. The CDR3 is made up of 14 amino acids. Germline V gene sequence: CDR1 MNHEY, CDR2 SVGAGI. Here the CDR3 DNA reads TGTGCCAGCAGTTCCGCTTTGGGACTCACTGAAGCTTTCTTT. Protein product: CASSSALGLTEAFF.

The chain employs TRBV28 and TRBJ2-7, with TRBD1 identical over 10 bases. Unmatched junction bases numbered 3, after V lost 5 bases and J lost 2 bases. This CDR3 has 14 residues. The germline V gene encodes CDR1 MDHEN and CDR2 SYDVKM. The CDR3 DNA follows: TGTGCCAGCAGTCCGACAGGGGGCCCCTACGAGCAGTACTTC. Its translation: CASSPTGGPYEQYF.

V usage is TRBV6-2 or TRBV6-3 and J usage is TRBJ2-7; the D gene could be TRBD1 or TRBD2 (5 bases each). The CDR3 length is 14 residues. Germline assignment: CDR1 MNHEY and CDR2 SVGEGT. V was cut by 0 bases and J by 5 bases, with 11 bases left in between. DNA for the CDR3: TGTGCCAGCAGTTACTCACGGCAGGGAGACGAGCAGTACTTC. It yields the protein CASSYSRQGDEQYF.

V is TRBV28 and J is TRBJ2-2; D remains unclear. Trimming pared 2 bases from V and 6 bases from J, leaving 7 bases between. Germline-derived CDR1 and CDR2 are MDHEN and SYDVKM. The CDR3 is 13 amino acids. CDR3 in amino acids: CASSLVPPGELFF. In nucleotides, the CDR3 is TGTGCCAGCAGTTTAGTTCCCCCCGGGGAGCTGTTTTTT. The entire variable domain, with the rest obtained from reference TRBV28 and TRBJ2-2, is as follows: DVKVTQSSRYLVKRTGEKVFLECVQDMDHENMFWYRQDPGLGLRLIYFSYDVKMKEKGDIPEGYSVSREKKERFSLILESASTNQTSMYLCASSLVPPGELFFGEGSRLTVL.

The J gene is TRBJ1-1, the V gene TRBV20-1; D is uncertain. The CDR3 totals 15 residues. Germline lookup yields CDR1 DFQATT and CDR2 SNEGSKA (reference sequence). V shed 0 bases and J shed 3 bases, with 14 bases lying between them. The CDR3 loop is CSARDMRQRHTEAFF. The CDR3 bases are TGCAGTGCTAGAGATATGCGGCAGCGTCACACTGAAGCTTTCTTT.

The chain has TRBV6-2 or TRBV6-3 and TRBJ2-7; 9 nucleotides match TRBD2. The V and J ends lost 0 bases and 2 bases, in that order; junction bases with no gene match: 5. CDR3 size: 16 residues. CDR1 is MNHEY and CDR2 is SVGEGT in the germline V gene. Here the CDR3 reads CASSYSGLAGPYEQYF. The CDR3 DNA sequence: TGTGCCAGCAGTTACTCAGGCCTAGCGGGGCCCTACGAGCAGTACTTC.

The rearrangement links TRBV12-3 or TRBV12-4 to TRBJ2-3, with D unclear. V lost 3 bases and J 3 bases, leaving 13 bases between the germline ends. The CDR3 covers 15 residues. The chain's CDR3 is CASSFGPGRTDTQYF. In DNA, the CDR3 is TGTGCCAGCAGTTTTGGCCCGGGTCGTACAGATACGCAGTATTTT.

The CDR3 DNA reads TGTGCCGTTGGACGGGCAGCGATCGGAAACACCATATATTTT. Translated, it gives CAVGRAAIGNTIYF. The chain recombines TRBV6-5 with TRBJ1-3; no reliable D call. With 11 bases removed from V and 4 bases from J, the gap between germline ends came to 18 bases. The germline gives CDR1 MNHEY, CDR2 SVGAGI. The CDR3 length is 14 residues.

J is TRBJ2-7 and V is TRBV5-6; TRBD2 matches at 10 bases. The length of the CDR3 is 15 residues. V was clipped by 4 bases and J by 3 bases; unmatched bases: 7. Germline V CDR1 and CDR2: SGHDT, YYEEEE. As DNA, the CDR3 is TGTGCCAGCAGCAGATCGGGACTAGCGAGCTACGAGCAGTACTTC. Its translation: CASSRSGLASYEQYF.

The rearrangement joins TRBV4-2 to TRBJ2-7, with a possible D match to TRBD2 (5 bases). The CDR3 has 15 residues. In germline, CDR1 is LGHNA, CDR2 YNFKEQ. Trimming removed 0 bases from V and 8 bases from J, with 17 bases in between. The CDR3 reads CASSQDWGAGVKQYF. The CDR3 region has the DNA TGTGCCAGCAGCCAAGATTGGGGTGCGGGTGTCAAGCAGTACTTC.